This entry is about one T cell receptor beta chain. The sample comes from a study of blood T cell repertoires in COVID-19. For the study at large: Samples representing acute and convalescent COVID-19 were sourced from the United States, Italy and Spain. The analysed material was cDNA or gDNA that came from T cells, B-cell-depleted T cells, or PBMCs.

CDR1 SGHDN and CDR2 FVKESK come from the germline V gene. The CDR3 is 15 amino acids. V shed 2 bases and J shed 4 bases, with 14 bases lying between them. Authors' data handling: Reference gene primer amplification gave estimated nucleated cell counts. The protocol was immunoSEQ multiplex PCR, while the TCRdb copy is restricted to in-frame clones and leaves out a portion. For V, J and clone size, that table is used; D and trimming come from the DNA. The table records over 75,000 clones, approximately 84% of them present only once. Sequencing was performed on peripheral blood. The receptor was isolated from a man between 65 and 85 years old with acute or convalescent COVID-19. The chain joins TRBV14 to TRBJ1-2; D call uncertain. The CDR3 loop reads CASSQFRSFGYGYTF. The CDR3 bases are TGTGCCAGCAGCCAATTTCGGTCTTTCGGCTATGGCTACACCTTC.